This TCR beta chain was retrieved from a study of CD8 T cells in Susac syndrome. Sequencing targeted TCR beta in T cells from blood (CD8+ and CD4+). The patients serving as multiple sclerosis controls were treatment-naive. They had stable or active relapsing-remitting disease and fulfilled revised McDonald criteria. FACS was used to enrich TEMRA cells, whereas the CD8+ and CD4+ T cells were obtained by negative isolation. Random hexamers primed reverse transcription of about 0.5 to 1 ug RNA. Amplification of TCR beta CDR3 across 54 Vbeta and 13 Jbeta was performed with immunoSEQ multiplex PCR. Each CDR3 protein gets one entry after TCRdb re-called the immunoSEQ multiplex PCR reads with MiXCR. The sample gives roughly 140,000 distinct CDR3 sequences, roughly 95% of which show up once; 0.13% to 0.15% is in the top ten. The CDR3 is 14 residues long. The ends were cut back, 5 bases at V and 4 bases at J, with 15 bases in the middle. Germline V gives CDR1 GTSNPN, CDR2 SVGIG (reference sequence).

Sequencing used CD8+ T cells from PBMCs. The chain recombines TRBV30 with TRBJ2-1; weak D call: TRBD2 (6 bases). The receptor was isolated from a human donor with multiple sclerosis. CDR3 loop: CAWGGVAEYNEQFF. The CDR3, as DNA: TGTGCCTGGGGTGGGGTAGCGGAGTACAATGAGCAGTTCTTC.